This T cell receptor beta chain is drawn from a study of glioma-infiltrating T cells after dendritic cell vaccination. As for the study in general: Patients received autologous tumor lysate-pulsed dendritic cell vaccination between about 2002 and 2013. Three intradermal dendritic cell vaccine injections were given every two weeks.

Trimming removed 0 bases from V and 8 bases from J; junction bases left unmatched: 8. The CDR3 is 15 residues long. Germline CDR1 SGDLS, CDR2 YYNGEE. Input was approximately 2.2 ug genomic DNA, or all available if less. The primer mix had 60 V beta and 13 J beta primers. The data were produced by immunoSEQ multiplex PCR, yet TCRdb's version contains in-frame clones alone and is incomplete. This table holds some 46,000 clones, roughly 90% found once. Described time point: after dendritic cell vaccination, including at tumor progression/relapse. The chain carries TRBV9 and TRBJ2-1, with 7 bases fitting TRBD2. The clonotype originates from a human donor with glioblastoma. The source was blood, collected after dendritic cell vaccination. This CDR3 is CASSVAAGDLYEQFF. The CDR3 DNA sequence: TGTGCCAGCAGCGTAGCCGCGGGAGATCTATATGAGCAGTTCTTC.